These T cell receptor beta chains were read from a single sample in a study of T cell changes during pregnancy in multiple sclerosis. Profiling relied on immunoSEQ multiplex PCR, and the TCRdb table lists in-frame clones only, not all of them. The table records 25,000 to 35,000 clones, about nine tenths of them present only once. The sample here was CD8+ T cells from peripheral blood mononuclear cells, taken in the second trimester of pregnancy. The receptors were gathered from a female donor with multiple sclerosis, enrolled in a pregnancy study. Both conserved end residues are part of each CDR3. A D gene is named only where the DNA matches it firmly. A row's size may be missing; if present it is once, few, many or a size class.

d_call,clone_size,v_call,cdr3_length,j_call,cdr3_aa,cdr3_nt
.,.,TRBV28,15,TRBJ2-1,CASSLVLSSYNEQFF,TGTGCCAGCAGTTTAGTTTTGAGCTCCTACAATGAGCAGTTCTTC
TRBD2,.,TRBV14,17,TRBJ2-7,CASSQDRRTSGIYEQYF,TGTGCCAGCAGCCAAGACCGTAGGACTAGCGGAATCTACGAGCAGTACTTC
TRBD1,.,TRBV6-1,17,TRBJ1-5,CASSEIWTGENNQPQHF,TGTGCCAGCAGTGAGATATGGACAGGGGAAAACAATCAGCCCCAGCATTTT
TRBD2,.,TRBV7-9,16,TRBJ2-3,CASSLALAGGADTQYF,TGTGCCAGCAGCTTAGCCTTAGCGGGAGGTGCGGATACGCAGTATTTT
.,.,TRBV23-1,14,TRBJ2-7,CAPFGGSGFYEQYF,TGCGCCCCCTTCGGGGGTTCAGGCTTCTACGAGCAGTACTTC
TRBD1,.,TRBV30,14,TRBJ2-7,CAWNPDRATDEQYF,TGTGCCTGGAATCCGGACAGGGCAACTGACGAGCAGTACTTC
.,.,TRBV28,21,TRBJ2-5,CASSPIRFIRESKGMMETQYF,TGTGCCAGCAGTCCCATTAGGTTCATCCGGGAGAGTAAGGGAATGATGGAGACCCAGTACTTC
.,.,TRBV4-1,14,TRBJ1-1,CASSPKGGYTEAFF,TGCGCCAGCAGCCCAAAGGGGGGGTACACTGAAGCTTTCTTT
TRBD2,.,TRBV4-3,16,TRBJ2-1,CASGGDGRASYNEQFF,TGCGCCAGCGGTGGGGACGGGAGGGCCTCCTACAATGAGCAGTTCTTC
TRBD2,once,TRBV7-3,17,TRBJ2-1,CASSLLSTSGSYNEQFF,TGTGCCAGCAGCTTACTATCGACTAGCGGAAGCTACAATGAGCAGTTCTTC
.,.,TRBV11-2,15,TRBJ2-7,CASSFEQFPLYEQYF,TGTGCCAGCAGCTTCGAACAGTTCCCCCTCTACGAGCAGTACTTC
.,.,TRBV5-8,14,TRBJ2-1,CASSLRTVNNEQFF,TGTGCCAGCAGCTTGCGGACAGTAAACAATGAGCAGTTCTTC
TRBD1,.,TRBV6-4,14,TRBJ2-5,CASSTGQGGETQYF,TGTGCCAGCAGTACCGGACAGGGGGGAGAGACCCAGTACTTC
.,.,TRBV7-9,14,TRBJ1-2,CASSPTAGWDGYTF,TGTGCCAGCAGCCCTACTGCGGGGTGGGATGGCTACACCTTC
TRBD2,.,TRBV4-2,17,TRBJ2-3,CASSQAQAGIGTDTQYF,TGTGCCAGCAGCCAAGCTCAAGCGGGAATCGGCACAGATACGCAGTATTTT
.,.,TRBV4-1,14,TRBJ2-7,CASSQEAVSYEQYF,TGCGCCAGCAGCCAAGAGGCAGTTTCCTACGAGCAGTACTTC
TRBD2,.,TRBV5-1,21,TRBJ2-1,CASSLADLEVTSGTSYNEQFF,TGCGCCAGCAGCTTGGCCGATTTAGAGGTGACTAGCGGGACCTCCTACAATGAGCAGTTCTTC
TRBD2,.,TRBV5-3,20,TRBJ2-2,CARSPPRAGGPKRCERELFF,TGTGCCAGAAGCCCCCCCAGAGCGGGAGGGCCGAAGAGGTGTGAGCGGGAGCTGTTTTTT
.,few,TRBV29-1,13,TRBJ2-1,CSGDSGNDDEQFF,TGCAGCGGAGACTCGGGGAACGACGATGAGCAGTTCTTC
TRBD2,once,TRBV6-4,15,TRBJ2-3,CASSDSSGRADTQYF,TGTGCCAGCAGTGACTCTAGCGGGAGGGCAGATACGCAGTATTTT
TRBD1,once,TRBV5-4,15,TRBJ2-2,CASSFGTGGPGELFF,TGTGCCAGCAGCTTTGGGACAGGGGGACCCGGGGAGCTGTTTTTT
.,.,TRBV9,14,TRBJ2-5,CASSVEAGQETQYF,TGTGCCAGCAGCGTAGAGGCAGGGCAAGAGACCCAGTACTTC
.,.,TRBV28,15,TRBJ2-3,CASSLGATSTDTQYF,TGTGCCAGCAGTTTAGGGGCGACAAGCACAGATACGCAGTATTTT
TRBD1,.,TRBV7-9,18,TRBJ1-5,CASSSGTGGFGSNQPQHF,TGTGCCAGCAGCTCCGGGACAGGGGGCTTCGGTAGCAATCAGCCCCAGCATTTT
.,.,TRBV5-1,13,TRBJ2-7,CASREADTYEQYF,TGCGCCAGCCGGGAAGCTGATACCTACGAGCAGTACTTC
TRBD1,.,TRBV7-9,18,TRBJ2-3,CASSHTTRTGGATDTQYF,TGTGCCAGCAGCCACACTACGAGGACAGGGGGCGCAACAGATACGCAGTATTTT
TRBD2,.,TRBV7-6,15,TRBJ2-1,CASSFTSGSIDEQFF,TGTGCCAGCAGCTTTACTAGCGGGAGTATAGATGAGCAGTTCTTC
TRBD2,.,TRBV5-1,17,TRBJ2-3,CASSLVGSGPPTDTQYF,TGCGCCAGCAGCTTGGTAGGTAGCGGGCCGCCCACAGATACGCAGTATTTT
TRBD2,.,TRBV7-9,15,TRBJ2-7,CASSTRLAGSIEQYF,TGTGCCAGCAGCACCCGACTAGCGGGGTCTATTGAGCAGTACTTC
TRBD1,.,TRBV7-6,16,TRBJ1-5,CASSLVAGTDYQPQHF,TGTGCCAGCAGCTTAGTTGCAGGGACAGATTATCAGCCCCAGCATTTT
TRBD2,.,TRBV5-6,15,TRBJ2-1,CASSAGTSGINEQFF,TGTGCCAGCAGCGCCGGGACTAGCGGGATAAATGAGCAGTTCTTC
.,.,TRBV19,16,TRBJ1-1,CASSPSGGHENTEAFF,TGTGCCAGTAGTCCTTCGGGGGGACATGAGAACACTGAAGCTTTCTTT
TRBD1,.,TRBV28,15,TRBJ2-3,CASSPGQGRADTQYF,TGTGCCAGCAGTCCCGGACAGGGTCGCGCAGATACGCAGTATTTT
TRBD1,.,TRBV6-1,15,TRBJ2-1,CASSDDTGGYNEQFF,TGTGCCAGCAGTGATGATACAGGGGGGTACAATGAGCAGTTCTTC
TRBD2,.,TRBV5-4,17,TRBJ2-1,CASSELAGGPNDNEQFF,TGTGCCAGCAGCGAACTAGCGGGAGGGCCCAACGACAATGAGCAGTTCTTC
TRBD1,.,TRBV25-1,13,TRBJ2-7,CASSGQGAGEQYF,TGTGCCAGCAGTGGGCAGGGGGCCGGCGAGCAGTACTTC
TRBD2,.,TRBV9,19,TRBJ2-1,CASSGSVGLAGLPGNEQFF,TGTGCCAGCAGCGGGAGCGTTGGCCTAGCGGGCCTTCCAGGGAATGAGCAGTTCTTC
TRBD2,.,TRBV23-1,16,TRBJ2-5,CASSPTGLAGQETQYF,TGCGCCAGCAGCCCGACGGGACTAGCGGGACAAGAGACCCAGTACTTC
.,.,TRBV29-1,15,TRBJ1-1,CSVDPAQGLRTGAFF,TGCAGCGTTGACCCGGCGCAGGGACTGAGGACTGGAGCTTTCTTT
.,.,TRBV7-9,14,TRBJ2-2,CASSLSFGVGELFF,TGTGCCAGCAGCTTGTCGTTTGGAGTCGGGGAGCTGTTTTTT
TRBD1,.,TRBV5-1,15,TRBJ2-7,CASSTLGTGFYEQYF,TGCGCCAGCAGCACCCTCGGGACAGGGTTCTACGAGCAGTACTTC